This TCR beta chain was recorded in a study of breast tumors, draining lymph nodes, adjacent tissues. Study-wide results and caveats: Most tumor T cells seemingly derive from lymph node, then expand in tumor. Tumor and nontumor repertoires were significantly more similar in luminal-like than in basal-like breast cancer. Compared with lymph nodes, tumors were less diverse; compared with nontumor tissue, more.

V was pared by 4 bases and J by 0 bases, with 13 bases between. This CDR3 has 15 amino acids. Germline CDR1 reads DFQATT; CDR2 reads SNEGSKA (reference sequence). TCRdb re-called the multiplex PCR reads with MiXCR, one entry per CDR3 protein. The repertoire holds under 300,000 distinct CDR3 sequences, with under 40% as singletons. Points on this clonotype: Antigen unknown.

Samples came from axillary lymph nodes draining the breast cancer. This TCR was sampled from a female donor with breast cancer. Some clones in this sample may be carry-over from other donors' samples. The chain joins TRBV20-1 to TRBJ1-3; D uncertain. Input material: axillary lymph node tissue. CDR3 sequence (DNA): TGCAGTGCTATCCCAGTCAGAAGCTCTGGAAACACCATATATTTT. Protein sequence: CSAIPVRSSGNTIYF.